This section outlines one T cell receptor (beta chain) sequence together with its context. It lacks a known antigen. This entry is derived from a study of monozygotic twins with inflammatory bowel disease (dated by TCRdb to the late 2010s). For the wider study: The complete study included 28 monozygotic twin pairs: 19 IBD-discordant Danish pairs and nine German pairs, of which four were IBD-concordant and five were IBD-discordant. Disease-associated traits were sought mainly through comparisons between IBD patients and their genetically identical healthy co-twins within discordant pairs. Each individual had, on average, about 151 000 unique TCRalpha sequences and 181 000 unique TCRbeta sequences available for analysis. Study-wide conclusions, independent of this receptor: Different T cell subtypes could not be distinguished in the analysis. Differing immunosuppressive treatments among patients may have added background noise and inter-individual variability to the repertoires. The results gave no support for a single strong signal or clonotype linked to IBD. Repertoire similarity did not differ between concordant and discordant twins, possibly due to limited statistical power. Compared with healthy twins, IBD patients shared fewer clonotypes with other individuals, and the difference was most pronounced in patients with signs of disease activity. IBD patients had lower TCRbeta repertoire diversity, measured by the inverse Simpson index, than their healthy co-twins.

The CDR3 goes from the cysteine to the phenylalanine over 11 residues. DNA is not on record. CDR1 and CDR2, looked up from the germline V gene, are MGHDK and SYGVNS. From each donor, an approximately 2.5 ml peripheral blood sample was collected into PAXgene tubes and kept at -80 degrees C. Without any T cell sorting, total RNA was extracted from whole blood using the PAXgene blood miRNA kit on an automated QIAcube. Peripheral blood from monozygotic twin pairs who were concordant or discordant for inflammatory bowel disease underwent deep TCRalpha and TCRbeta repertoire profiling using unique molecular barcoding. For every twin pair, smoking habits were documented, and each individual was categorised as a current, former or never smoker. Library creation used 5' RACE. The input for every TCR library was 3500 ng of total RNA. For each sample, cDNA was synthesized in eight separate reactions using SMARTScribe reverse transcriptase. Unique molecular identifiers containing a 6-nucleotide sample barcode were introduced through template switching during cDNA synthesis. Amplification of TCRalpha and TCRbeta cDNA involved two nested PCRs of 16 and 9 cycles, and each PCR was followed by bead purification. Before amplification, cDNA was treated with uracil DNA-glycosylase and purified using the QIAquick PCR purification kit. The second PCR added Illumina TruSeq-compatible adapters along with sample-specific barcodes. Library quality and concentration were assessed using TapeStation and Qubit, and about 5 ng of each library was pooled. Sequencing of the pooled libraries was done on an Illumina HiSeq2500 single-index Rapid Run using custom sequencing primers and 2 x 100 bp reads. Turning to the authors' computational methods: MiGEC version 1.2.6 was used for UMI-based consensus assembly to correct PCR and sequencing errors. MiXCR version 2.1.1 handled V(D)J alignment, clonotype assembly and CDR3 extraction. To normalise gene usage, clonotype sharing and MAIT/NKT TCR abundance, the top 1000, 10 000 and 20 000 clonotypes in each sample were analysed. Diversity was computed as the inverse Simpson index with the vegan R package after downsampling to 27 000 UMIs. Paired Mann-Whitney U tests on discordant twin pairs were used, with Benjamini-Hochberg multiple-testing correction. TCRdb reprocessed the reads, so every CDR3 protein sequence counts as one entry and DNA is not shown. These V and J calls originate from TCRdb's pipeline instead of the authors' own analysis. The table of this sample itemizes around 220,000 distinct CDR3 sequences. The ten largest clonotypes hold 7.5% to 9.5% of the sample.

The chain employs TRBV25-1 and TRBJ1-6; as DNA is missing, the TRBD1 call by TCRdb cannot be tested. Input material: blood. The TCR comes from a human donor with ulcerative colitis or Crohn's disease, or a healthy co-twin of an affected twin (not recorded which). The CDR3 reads CASSEGAALHF.